Shown below are 32 T cell receptor beta chains from a single sample sequenced in a study of T cells expressing NK-cell markers. Reprocessing the 5' RACE reads, TCRdb reports a single entry for every CDR3 protein and omits DNA. Its listing shows 300,000 to 500,000 distinct CDR3 sequences. Input material: blood T cells: a sorted CD56 or NKG2C T cell subset, CD4+ or CD8+ T cells, or bulk PBMC T cells (not recorded which). These receptors all stem from a woman between 50 and 59 years old in good health.

This sequence joins TRBV10-1 and TRBJ2-1. Germline V gene sequence: CDR1 WNHNN, CDR2 SYGVQD (reference sequence). This CDR3 region has 13 residues. CDR3 sequence reads: CASSEYRYNEQFF.

The chain links TRBV24-1 to TRBJ1-2; there is no DNA to check the TCRdb D call of TRBD1. This CDR3 spans 14 amino acids. The germline V gene encodes CDR1 KGHDR and CDR2 SFDVKD. CDR3: CATSERTGFYGYTF.

This chain uses TRBV5-6 with TRBJ2-2; TCRdb calls TRBD1, which cannot be checked without DNA. Germline CDR1 reads SGHDT; CDR2 reads YYEEEE. The CDR3 contains 17 residues. Here the CDR3 reads CASSPTGTTANTGELFF.

The chain is built from TRBV3-1 and TRBJ1-3; TCRdb calls TRBD1, which cannot be checked without DNA. This CDR3 contains 13 residues. CDR1 LGHDT and CDR2 YNNKEL come from the germline V gene (reference sequence). The CDR3 here is CASRPGSGNTIYF. Together with reference TRBV3-1 and TRBJ1-3, the CDR3 gives the full variable domain: DTAVSQTPKYLVTQMGNDKSIKCEQNLGHDTMYWYKQDSKKFLKIMFSYNNKELIINETVPNRFSPKSPDKAHLNLHINSLELGDSAVYFCASRPGSGNTIYFGEGSWLTVV.

The chain is built from TRBV12-3 or TRBV12-4 and TRBJ2-3. The CDR3 totals 15 residues. The CDR3 here is CASSLAVTSTDTQYF.

The chain has TRBV24-1 and TRBJ2-4; the TRBD2 assignment by TCRdb is unverifiable without DNA. CDR3 size: 21 residues. Germline loops: CDR1 KGHDR, CDR2 SFDVKD. This chain's CDR3 is CATSDLFEVASGRAPGNIQYF.

The chain uses TRBV6-1 and TRBJ2-3. Germline values: CDR1 MNHNS, CDR2 SASEGT. This CDR3 has 15 residues. CDR3 in amino acids: CASSAQRTSTDTQYF.

The V call is TRBV10-3, the J call TRBJ1-2; TCRdb outputs TRBD1, but without DNA this stays unchecked. The CDR3 runs 16 residues. Germline V lookup: CDR1 ENHRY, CDR2 SYGVKD. The CDR3: CATNPTRAPEAYGYTF.

This rearrangement joins TRBV29-1 to TRBJ2-3; TCRdb's D call of TRBD2 is untestable without DNA. This CDR3 comprises 13 residues. Germline V lookup: CDR1 SQVTM, CDR2 ANQGSEA. CDR3: CSVPPSYTDTQYF.

This chain links TRBV6-5 with TRBJ2-3; TCRdb calls TRBD1, which cannot be checked without DNA. Germline values: CDR1 MNHEY, CDR2 SVGAGI. The CDR3 is made up of 14 amino acids. This chain's CDR3 is CASSPGQGKSTQYF.

This chain uses TRBV4-1 with TRBJ1-2. This CDR3 is built from 15 residues. CDR1 MGHRA and CDR2 YSYEKL come from the germline V gene. This chain's CDR3 is CASSQEESANYGYTF.

The V call is TRBV29-1, the J call TRBJ2-5; TCRdb's assignment of TRBD2 cannot be checked, as there is no DNA. Germline V lookup: CDR1 SQVTM, CDR2 ANQGSEA. The CDR3 is 15 residues long. The CDR3 region is CSVERAGRIPRDQYF.

The chain has TRBV12-3 or TRBV12-4 and TRBJ2-3. The CDR3 sequence is 15 residues long. The CDR3 here is CASSSFAASTDTQYF.

The genes are TRBV28 and TRBJ2-4; no DNA is available, so the TRBD2 call from TCRdb remains unchecked. Per the germline V gene, CDR1 is MDHEN and CDR2 is SYDVKM. The CDR3 contains 18 residues. CDR3 sequence: CASSSGTSGRGAKNIQYF.

The chain carries TRBV30 and TRBJ2-6; TCRdb names TRBD1, which stays unverified in the absence of DNA. The germline V gene has CDR1 GTSNPN and CDR2 SVGIG (reference sequence). This CDR3 is built from 15 residues. Here the CDR3 reads CAWKMGASGANVLTF.

V gene TRBV3-1 combines with J gene TRBJ2-7; no DNA is available, so the TRBD2 call from TCRdb remains unchecked. This CDR3 has 16 residues. CDR1 is LGHDT, CDR2 YNNKEL, per germline (reference sequence). CDR3 sequence: CASSLRTSGRLYEQYF.

The chain carries TRBV5-1 and TRBJ2-7; TCRdb names TRBD2, which stays unverified in the absence of DNA. The germline CDR1 and CDR2 sequences are SGHRS and YFSETQ. The CDR3 loop spans 19 amino acids. This chain's CDR3 is CASSLTTSGRLLTIYEQYF.

The chain employs TRBV20-1 and TRBJ1-3. The length of the CDR3 is 14 residues. Germline V gene sequence: CDR1 DFQATT, CDR2 SNEGSKA (reference sequence). CDR3 amino acids: CRGRLQEYGNTIYF.

The gene calls are TRBV10-1 and TRBJ2-3; TCRdb's D call of TRBD2 is untestable without DNA. The CDR3 loop spans 15 amino acids. Germline V CDR1 and CDR2: WNHNN, SYGVQD (reference sequence). The CDR3 reads CASSDGGSNTDTQYF.

The J gene is TRBJ1-2, the V gene TRBV29-1; TCRdb's D gene call, TRBD1, goes unchecked for lack of DNA. Germline V CDR1 and CDR2: SQVTM, ANQGSEA. The CDR3 runs 14 residues. CDR3: CSVGGRDTPYGYTF.

Here the CDR3 reads CAWSGGISQPQHF. The chain has TRBV30 and TRBJ1-5; as DNA is missing, the TRBD1 call by TCRdb cannot be tested. The CDR3 spans 13 residues. CDR1 and CDR2 from the germline V gene are GTSNPN and SVGIG (reference sequence).

This rearrangement joins TRBV7-9 to TRBJ2-2; without DNA, the TCRdb call of TRBD1 cannot be checked. This CDR3 region has 16 residues. From germline, CDR1 is SEHNR and CDR2 FQNEAQ (reference sequence). This chain's CDR3 is CASSLRRLRGTGELFF.

This sequence joins TRBV5-1 and TRBJ2-3; TCRdb's D gene call, TRBD1, goes unchecked for lack of DNA. The CDR3 contains 13 residues. Germline V gives CDR1 SGHRS, CDR2 YFSETQ. CDR3 residues: CASRERGENTQYF.

The chain links TRBV12-3 or TRBV12-4 to TRBJ2-3; TCRdb's D call, TRBD2, is unchecked because there is no DNA. The CDR3 covers 11 residues. CDR3 amino acids: CASTGGYTQYF.

V is TRBV29-1 and J is TRBJ2-7; the TRBD1 assignment by TCRdb is unverifiable without DNA. The CDR3 has 12 amino acids. Germline V gene data show CDR1 as SQVTM and CDR2 as ANQGSEA. The chain's CDR3 is CSGRTGVNEQYF.

The J gene is TRBJ2-2, the V gene TRBV5-6; absent DNA, TCRdb's TRBD2 call cannot be checked. Per germline, CDR1 SGHDT and CDR2 YYEEEE. This CDR3 spans 16 amino acids. The chain's CDR3 is CASKSGPAANTGELFF. The full variable domain, in which reference TRBV5-6 and TRBJ2-2 provide the parts outside the CDR3, is DAGVTQSPTHLIKTRGQQVTLRCSPKSGHDTVSWYQQALGQGPQFIFQYYEEEERQRGNFPDRFSGHQFPNYSSELNVNALLLGDSALYLCASKSGPAANTGELFFGEGSRLTVL.

The rearrangement links TRBV20-1 to TRBJ2-2. The germline gives CDR1 DFQATT, CDR2 SNEGSKA (reference sequence). This CDR3 contains 14 residues. The CDR3 loop reads CSAKTGTNTGELFF.

The chain uses TRBV12-3 or TRBV12-4 and TRBJ2-3; TCRdb proposes TRBD1, but this gene call is untestable without DNA. The CDR3 contains 15 residues. The CDR3 reads CASSLDGTDTDTQYF.

This chain connects TRBV15 to TRBJ1-1. The CDR3 loop spans 13 amino acids. Germline assignment: CDR1 LNHNV and CDR2 YYDKDF (reference sequence). The CDR3 region is CATSRRSGYEAFF. Full variable domain (rest looked up from reference TRBV15 and TRBJ1-1): DAMVIQNPRYQVTQFGKPVTLSCSQTLNHNVMYWYQQKSSQAPKLLFHYYDKDFNNEADTPDNFQSRRPNTSFCFLDIRSPGLGDTAMYLCATSRRSGYEAFFGQGTRLTVV.

The chain has TRBV10-1 and TRBJ2-7; TCRdb names TRBD2, which stays unverified in the absence of DNA. The CDR3 is 16 amino acids. From germline, CDR1 is WNHNN and CDR2 SYGVQD (reference sequence). The CDR3: CASSENRLAGTYEQYF.

The chain's CDR3 is CASSQEGTGGGDTQYF. The genes are TRBV4-1 and TRBJ2-3; TCRdb calls TRBD1, which cannot be checked without DNA. The CDR3 sequence is 16 residues long. The germline CDR1 and CDR2 sequences are MGHRA and YSYEKL.

V gene TRBV5-1 combines with J gene TRBJ1-4; the TCRdb D gene call, TRBD1, has no DNA to confirm it. Germline V gene lookup returns CDR1 SGHRS and CDR2 YFSETQ. CDR3 length equals 15 residues. The CDR3 here is CASSLAGQGYEKLFF.